This TCR beta chain came from a study of T cell responses to AZD1222 COVID-19 vaccine. Generated by immunoSEQ multiplex PCR, the TCRdb table keeps only in-frame clones and is missing some. Of some 180,000 clones listed, 80% to 95% are singletons. This CDR3 is built from 16 residues. Whole-study results and caveats: The donors showed a predominance of white British ancestry and of females, with possible underestimation of clonal diversity. Spike regions recognized by vaccine-associated CD4 TCRs spanned the protein, led by 160-218 and 743-854. Nearly half of unique spike-specific TCRs reportedly avoided B.1.351 and B.1.1.7 mutated regions.

Comments on this clone: Its antigen is not identified.

This chain links TRBV12-2 with TRBJ1-2; TRBD1, as called in the table, went unchecked against the DNA. TRBV12-2 is annotated as a pseudogene. The receptor's source is an adult who received the MenACWY meningococcal vaccine as a control. Sequenced material: peripheral blood, taken 28 days after the second dose of the MenACWY control vaccine. CDR3 sequence: CASRQDRGSSNYGYTF. The CDR3 DNA reads as TGTGCAAGTCGCCAGGACAGGGGCTCCTCTAACTATGGCTACACCTTC.